The TCR beta chain described here comes from a study of shared clonotypes between healthy human individuals. About the study: Samples came from two female and a few male donors aged 18 to 49.

The study ran the assay at deep level. It was on ten immunoSEQ deep assay plates that unsorted PBMC DNA was sequenced. Authors' analysis steps: For the immunoSEQ data, sequences were junction-only without quality scores, so filtering differed. This table comes from immunoSEQ multiplex PCR, and its TCRdb copy is limited to in-frame clones, with some not included. The V and J calls and clone size come from that table; D and trimming were worked out from the DNA. The data hold some 500,000 clones, with roughly three quarters observed a single time. The CDR3 contains 16 residues. Germline CDR1 and CDR2: MDHEN and SYDVKM. Trimming took off 7 bases at V and 0 bases at J, with 16 bases between the two ends.

The sample consisted of PBMCs. The source of this sequence is a woman in her 40s in good health. Some clones in this sample may be carry-over from other donors' samples. This rearrangement joins TRBV28 to TRBJ1-5; D ambiguous. CDR3 DNA: TGTGCCAGCACCTCCGCTGGGGATATTAGCAATCAGCCCCAGCATTTT. Protein: CASTSAGDISNQPQHF. Complete variable domain (other parts from reference TRBV28 and TRBJ1-5): DVKVTQSSRYLVKRTGEKVFLECVQDMDHENMFWYRQDPGLGLRLIYFSYDVKMKEKGDIPEGYSVSREKKERFSLILESASTNQTSMYLCASTSAGDISNQPQHFGDGTRLSIL.